This is a list of T cell receptor beta chains from one sample in a study of technical replicates of blood from a handful of donors. Assay used: immunoSEQ multiplex PCR; TCRdb lists only in-frame clones, some missing. The sample contains 75,000 to 95,000 clones, over 75% of which appear only once. Sequencing input: T cells isolated from PBMCs. These receptors all come from a human donor in good health. CDR3s include the opening cysteine and the closing phenylalanine or tryptophan. The D gene is left open where the match is weak. Clone size is not always given. Where it is, it says once, few, many or a class for expanded clones.

CDR3 protein,CDR3 DNA,V gene,clone size,J gene,D gene
CASSGQGSNYGYTF,TGTGCCAGTAGTGGACAGGGTAGCAACTATGGCTACACCTTC,TRBV19,.,TRBJ1-2,TRBD1
CASSQWAITDTQYF,TGCGCCAGCAGTCAATGGGCCATCACAGATACGCAGTATTTT,TRBV23-1,.,TRBJ2-3,.
CATLTQGTNNQPQHF,TGTGCCACCCTTACCCAGGGAACTAACAATCAGCCCCAGCATTTT,TRBV28,few,TRBJ1-5,.
CASSPGGTEAFF,TGTGCCAGCAGCCCAGGGGGAACTGAAGCTTTCTTT,TRBV7-9,.,TRBJ1-1,TRBD1
CASSISGREQYF,TGTGCCAGTAGTATATCAGGGCGCGAGCAGTACTTC,TRBV19,.,TRBJ2-7,.
CASSLIPGTGDGYTF,TGTGCCAGCAGTTTAATCCCCGGGACAGGGGATGGCTACACCTTC,TRBV28,.,TRBJ1-2,TRBD1
CASSISQDRATDTQYF,TGTGCCAGTAGTATATCTCAGGACAGGGCGACAGATACGCAGTATTTT,TRBV19,.,TRBJ2-3,TRBD1
CASSQGRHGYTF,TGCGCCAGCAGCCAAGGGAGACATGGCTACACCTTC,TRBV4-1,.,TRBJ1-2,.
CASKSQGEVQETQYF,TGTGCCAGCAAATCCCAGGGGGAGGTCCAAGAGACCCAGTACTTC,TRBV6-6,once,TRBJ2-5,.
CASRILQGRADTQYF,TGTGCCAGCCGTATTCTACAGGGTCGAGCAGATACGCAGTATTTT,TRBV27,.,TRBJ2-3,.
CASSLLTGTGSSYEQYF,TGTGCCAGCAGTTTGTTAACCGGGACAGGGAGCTCCTACGAGCAGTACTTC,TRBV28,.,TRBJ2-7,TRBD1
CASSIQGSYEQYF,TGTGCCAGTAGTATACAGGGCTCCTACGAGCAGTACTTC,TRBV19,.,TRBJ2-7,.
CASSSPDRSDTQYF,TGCGCCAGCAGCTCTCCGGACAGGTCCGATACGCAGTATTTT,TRBV5-1,.,TRBJ2-3,TRBD1
CASSLLAGLSTDTQYF,TGTGCCAGCAGCCTTCTAGCGGGGCTTAGCACAGATACGCAGTATTTT,TRBV7-9,.,TRBJ2-3,TRBD2
CASSGRPGAGYGYTF,TGTGCCAGCAGCGGAAGACCGGGAGCTGGGTATGGCTACACCTTC,TRBV5-6,.,TRBJ1-2,.
CAISESLRVGEKLFF,TGTGCCATCAGTGAGTCGCTGAGGGTGGGGGAAAAACTGTTTTTT,TRBV10-3,.,TRBJ1-4,.
CASSLTGTEGGTEAFF,TGTGCCAGCAGCTTGACTGGGACAGAAGGCGGTACTGAAGCTTTCTTT,TRBV7-8,.,TRBJ1-1,TRBD1
CASSPTAGGHEQYF,TGCGCCAGCAGCCCCACTGCAGGGGGCCACGAGCAGTACTTC,TRBV5-1,.,TRBJ2-7,TRBD1
CASFQTGLYNEQYF,TGTGCCAGCTTCCAGACAGGCCTGTACAACGAGCAGTACTTC,TRBV5-6,.,TRBJ2-7,.
CASSVGTGLSGELFF,TGTGCCAGCAGCGTCGGGACAGGGCTCAGCGGGGAGCTGTTTTTT,TRBV9,once,TRBJ2-2,TRBD1
CASSRSDRGGNQPQHF,TGTGCCAGCAGCCGTTCGGACAGGGGAGGCAATCAGCCCCAGCATTTT,TRBV11-2,.,TRBJ1-5,TRBD1
CASSPQRANVLTF,TGTGCCAGCAGCCCCCAAAGGGCCAACGTCCTGACTTTC,TRBV7-3,.,TRBJ2-6,.
CASSFLSKGLVGFF,TGTGCCAGCAGCTTCCTAAGTAAGGGACTAGTAGGCTTCTTT,TRBV5-6,.,TRBJ1-1,.
CASSSSGGSTEAFF,TGTGCCAGCAGCTCTAGCGGGGGTTCGACTGAAGCTTTCTTT,TRBV9,.,TRBJ1-1,.
CASSSPTGGGYGYTF,TGTGCCAGCAGTTCGCCGACAGGGGGAGGCTATGGCTACACCTTC,TRBV28,.,TRBJ1-2,TRBD1
CASSIGVWGGTEAFF,TGTGCCAGTAGTATAGGCGTTTGGGGGGGCACTGAAGCTTTCTTT,TRBV19,.,TRBJ1-1,.
CSVVETGGTEAFF,TGCAGCGTTGTAGAGACAGGGGGCACTGAAGCTTTCTTT,TRBV29-1,few,TRBJ1-1,TRBD1
CASNSGTGPYEQYF,TGTGCCAGCAACTCCGGGACAGGGCCCTACGAGCAGTACTTC,TRBV6-1,.,TRBJ2-7,TRBD1
CASSINRGPEKLFF,TGTGCCAGTAGTATTAACAGGGGGCCTGAAAAACTGTTTTTT,TRBV19,.,TRBJ1-4,TRBD1
CASSRSPVEEQYF,TGCGCCAGCAGCCGATCTCCGGTAGAAGAGCAGTACTTC,TRBV4-1,.,TRBJ2-7,.
CASSDSGRIRRSSYNEQFF,TGTGCCAGCAGTGATTCAGGGAGGATTAGAAGGAGCTCCTACAATGAGCAGTTCTTC,TRBV6-1,.,TRBJ2-1,.